One sample yielded the 24 T cell receptor beta chains listed below, sequenced in a study of cytomegalovirus exposure and HLA in healthy donors. Vbeta (60) and Jbeta (13) primers were used in the PCR. The repertoire was sequenced with immunoSEQ multiplex PCR; TCRdb's copy has only in-frame clones and lacks some. Counted here are 85,000 to 120,000 clones, 65% to 80% occurring once; the ten biggest clones make up 2.5% to 3.5%. Source material: PBMCs. These receptors came from a male donor in good health and CMV-seropositive.

There are a few counts of this clone. This sequence joins TRBV9 and TRBJ2-2, with 9 bases lining up with TRBD1. The ends lost 4 bases at V and 5 bases at J; junction bases unmatched: 9. Germline values: CDR1 SGDLS, CDR2 YYNGEE. The CDR3 runs to 16 residues. The CDR3 DNA is TGTGCCAGCAGCCCACAGTTGACAGGGGGTACCGGGGAGCTGTTTTTT. It is translated as CASSPQLTGGTGELFF.

This clone appeared a few times. The chain is built from TRBV19 and TRBJ2-5, with 8 bases fitting TRBD1. CDR3 length: 15 amino acids. Per germline, CDR1 LNHDA and CDR2 SQIVND (reference sequence). V shed 6 bases, J shed 1 base, and the junction held 7 bases outside the gene matches. CDR3 in amino acids: CASSGTGNSQETQYF. The CDR3 DNA follows: TGTGCCAGTAGCGGGACAGGAAACTCCCAAGAGACCCAGTACTTC.

The DNA of the CDR3 is TGTGCCAGCAGCCAGGGGGCGGGGAACACTGAAGCTTTCTTT. It translates to CASSQGAGNTEAFF. V and J are TRBV7-3 and TRBJ1-1, with 8 bases that match TRBD1. V was pared by 5 bases and J by 1 base, with 3 bases of the junction left unmatched. Looked up from germline, CDR1 is SGHTA and CDR2 is FQGTGA. The CDR3 is 14 residues long.

V gene TRBV27 combines with J gene TRBJ2-3; D remains unclear. Trimming shortened V by 6 bases and J by 0 bases, and 13 bases separated the two germline ends. This CDR3 has 15 residues. Germline V gene sequence: CDR1 MNHEY, CDR2 SMNVEV (reference sequence). The CDR3 bases are TGTGCCAGCAGGAGGAAAGAACACAGCACAGATACGCAGTATTTT. Translated, it gives CASRRKEHSTDTQYF.

The V call is TRBV7-2, the J call TRBJ2-5; D is possibly TRBD1 (6 bases). Germline lookup yields CDR1 SGHTA and CDR2 FQGNSA. The CDR3 runs to 13 residues. Deletions cut 5 bases from V and 2 bases from J, with 9 bases between. The CDR3 DNA sequence: TGTGCCAGCAGCAAGACAGGACAAGAGACCCAGTACTTC. Translated, it gives CASSKTGQETQYF.

The DNA of the CDR3 is TGCGCCAGCAGCCAAGAATCAGGGGCGACCACAGATACGCAGTATTTT. This sequence encodes CASSQESGATTDTQYF. The chain joins TRBV4-3 to TRBJ2-3; D perhaps matches TRBD1 (6 bases). Germline CDR1 and CDR2: LGHNA and YSLEER. The CDR3 has 16 amino acids. V lost 0 bases, J lost 2 bases, and 12 bases lay in between.

This clone was seen only once. The chain has TRBV29-1 and TRBJ2-1; 7 bases line up with TRBD2. Trimming took 6 bases from V and 5 from J; bases not matched to a gene: 16. The CDR3 covers 16 residues. Germline-derived CDR1 and CDR2 are SQVTM and ANQGSEA. CDR3 protein: CSVPWGGERLDNEQFF. The CDR3 region has the DNA TGCAGCGTCCCATGGGGGGGGGAAAGACTAGACAATGAGCAGTTCTTC.

The V and J genes are TRBV29-1 and TRBJ2-7, with a tentative D call TRBD1 (5 bases). The CDR3 covers 14 residues. The V end lost 6 bases, the J end lost 0 bases, and 15 bases lay between the germline ends. Germline-derived CDR1 and CDR2 are SQVTM and ANQGSEA. The CDR3 DNA follows: TGCAGCGTGCCCGACAGCGATAGCTCCTACGAGCAGTACTTC. It translates to CSVPDSDSSYEQYF.

The chain links TRBV28 to TRBJ1-6; D remains unclear. Deletions cut 4 bases from V and 8 bases from J, with 6 bases between. This CDR3 spans 12 amino acids. CDR1 is MDHEN and CDR2 is SYDVKM in the germline V gene. CDR3 amino acids: CASSSRDSPLHF. CDR3 DNA sequence: TGTGCCAGCAGTTCGAGGGATTCACCCCTCCACTTT.

The chain is built from TRBV19 and TRBJ1-2; 9 bases align to TRBD1. The germline gives CDR1 LNHDA, CDR2 SQIVND (reference sequence). The CDR3 runs 13 residues. V lost 9 bases, J lost 7 bases, and 9 bases stayed unmatched. CDR3: CASHRGQGGGYTF. CDR3 nucleotide sequence: TGTGCCAGCCACAGGGGGCAGGGTGGTGGCTACACCTTC.

This chain joins TRBV9 and TRBJ2-2; 15 bases map to TRBD2. Germline assignment: CDR1 SGDLS and CDR2 YYNGEE. V was clipped by 4 bases and J by 2 bases; unmatched bases: 6. The CDR3 spans 18 residues. The CDR3 sequence is CASSPGLAGGYNTGELFF. DNA of the CDR3: TGTGCCAGCAGCCCGGGACTAGCGGGGGGCTATAACACCGGGGAGCTGTTTTTT.

This clone was seen a handful of times. The V gene is TRBV29-1, the J gene TRBJ1-2; D is ambiguous. Germline V gives CDR1 SQVTM, CDR2 ANQGSEA. The CDR3 contains 15 residues. Trimming took 0 bases from V and 4 from J, leaving 15 bases between them. This CDR3 reads CSVEDRRVSSYGYTF. CDR3 in DNA: TGCAGCGTTGAAGATCGGAGGGTATCGTCCTATGGCTACACCTTC.

The V call is TRBV28, the J call TRBJ1-2; 8 bases are shared with TRBD1. The CDR3 contains 13 residues. With V trimmed by 4 bases and J by 4 bases, 2 bases remained unmatched. Germline V gene data show CDR1 as MDHEN and CDR2 as SYDVKM. The CDR3 sequence is CASSSGQAYGYTF. In DNA, the CDR3 is TGTGCCAGCAGTTCGGGACAGGCCTATGGCTACACCTTC.

This clone is a singleton in its sample. The gene calls are TRBV27 and TRBJ2-5, with 7 bases that match TRBD1. Germline trimming cut 4 bases from V and 0 bases from J; bases unmatched to any gene: 5. The CDR3 is 15 amino acids. Germline V gene lookup returns CDR1 MNHEY and CDR2 SMNVEV (reference sequence). CDR3 sequence: CASSSQGYHQETQYF. CDR3 sequence (DNA): TGTGCCAGCAGTTCACAGGGGTACCACCAAGAGACCCAGTACTTC.

The rearrangement links TRBV4-2 to TRBJ2-6; perhaps TRBD1 as D (5 bases). The germline V gene encodes CDR1 LGHNA and CDR2 YNFKEQ. Trimming pared 2 bases from V and 0 bases from J, leaving 17 bases between. The CDR3 runs 19 residues. The CDR3 reads CASSQQTAGHLSGANVLTF. CDR3 sequence (DNA): TGTGCCAGCAGCCAACAGACAGCCGGCCACCTCTCTGGGGCCAACGTCCTGACTTTC.

The chain combines TRBV7-3 with TRBJ2-5, with 8 bases matching TRBD2. The V segment lost 8 bases and the J segment 4 bases; nucleotides outside the gene matches: 9. This CDR3 comprises 14 residues. The germline V gene encodes CDR1 SGHTA and CDR2 FQGTGA. In nucleotides, the CDR3 is TGTGCCAGCTCGGGGGGGCCTATCGGAGAGACCCAGTACTTC. Its translation is CASSGGPIGETQYF.

The CDR3 is CASSYSSTGELFF. CDR3 sequence (DNA): TGTGCCAGCAGTTATTCTAGCACCGGGGAGCTGTTTTTT. The chain has TRBV6-5 and TRBJ2-2, with D uncertain. The V gene's germline CDR1 is MNHEY and CDR2 SVGAGI. Trimming took 3 bases from V and 4 from J, leaving 6 bases between them. This CDR3 has 13 residues.

The V gene is TRBV7-9, the J gene TRBJ1-5, with D possibly TRBD1 on 5 matching bases. The germline V and J ends were trimmed by 4 bases and 4 bases, with 14 bases remaining between them. This CDR3 contains 15 residues. In germline, CDR1 is SEHNR, CDR2 FQNEAQ (reference sequence). CDR3 coding DNA: TGTGCCAGCAGCTCCCCTGGGGGAGGTAATCAGCCCCAGCATTTT. It yields the protein CASSSPGGGNQPQHF.

The chain combines TRBV18 with TRBJ2-1; TRBD1 aligns across 9 bases. Trimming removed 6 bases from V and 8 bases from J; junction bases left unmatched: 5. The CDR3 consists of 13 residues. Germline CDR1 and CDR2: KGHSH and LQKENI. CDR3 in amino acids: CASSRQGGDEQFF. Here the CDR3 DNA reads TGTGCCAGCTCGAGACAGGGGGGCGATGAGCAGTTCTTC.

The chain couples TRBV19 to TRBJ1-2; 10 bases align to TRBD1. The CDR3 length is 15 residues. Germline-derived CDR1 and CDR2 are LNHDA and SQIVND (reference sequence). V gave up 6 bases and J gave up 3 bases; unmatched junction bases: 7. CDR3 loop: CASRTGTGDHYGYTF. The CDR3 DNA reads as TGTGCCAGTAGGACCGGGACAGGGGATCACTATGGCTACACCTTC.

The chain combines TRBV18 with TRBJ1-1; TRBD1 is a possible D gene (6 bases). Germline V gives CDR1 KGHSH, CDR2 LQKENI. Deletions cut 2 bases from V and 1 base from J, with 8 bases between. The CDR3 has 14 amino acids. CDR3 protein: CASSPKQGNTEAFF. DNA of the CDR3: TGTGCCAGCTCACCAAAACAGGGGAACACTGAAGCTTTCTTT.

The genes are TRBV7-9 and TRBJ1-1; a weak D match, TRBD1 (6 bases). V was clipped by 5 bases and J by 1 base, with 14 bases between them. CDR1 and CDR2 from the germline V gene are SEHNR and FQNEAQ (reference sequence). This CDR3 is built from 15 residues. The CDR3 reads CASSPRTATNTEAFF. In DNA, the CDR3 is TGTGCCAGCAGCCCCAGGACAGCAACGAACACTGAAGCTTTCTTT.

J is TRBJ2-3 and V is TRBV6-5; 10 bases are a match to TRBD1. The germline CDR1 and CDR2 sequences are MNHEY and SVGAGI. The V gene end was trimmed by 5 bases and the J gene end by 3 bases; junction bases not matched to a gene: 5. CDR3 length equals 15 residues. The CDR3 is CASSIDRGQTDTQYF. The CDR3 region has the DNA TGTGCCAGCAGTATAGACAGGGGGCAGACAGATACGCAGTATTTT.

The chain couples TRBV18 to TRBJ2-1; 7 positions match TRBD1. CDR3 length equals 15 residues. Trimming removed 3 bases from V and 9 bases from J; junction bases left unmatched: 11. Germline V gene sequence: CDR1 KGHSH, CDR2 LQKENI. The chain's CDR3 is CASSPKGANWGEQFF. The DNA for the CDR3 is TGTGCCAGCTCACCGAAGGGGGCGAATTGGGGTGAGCAGTTCTTC.